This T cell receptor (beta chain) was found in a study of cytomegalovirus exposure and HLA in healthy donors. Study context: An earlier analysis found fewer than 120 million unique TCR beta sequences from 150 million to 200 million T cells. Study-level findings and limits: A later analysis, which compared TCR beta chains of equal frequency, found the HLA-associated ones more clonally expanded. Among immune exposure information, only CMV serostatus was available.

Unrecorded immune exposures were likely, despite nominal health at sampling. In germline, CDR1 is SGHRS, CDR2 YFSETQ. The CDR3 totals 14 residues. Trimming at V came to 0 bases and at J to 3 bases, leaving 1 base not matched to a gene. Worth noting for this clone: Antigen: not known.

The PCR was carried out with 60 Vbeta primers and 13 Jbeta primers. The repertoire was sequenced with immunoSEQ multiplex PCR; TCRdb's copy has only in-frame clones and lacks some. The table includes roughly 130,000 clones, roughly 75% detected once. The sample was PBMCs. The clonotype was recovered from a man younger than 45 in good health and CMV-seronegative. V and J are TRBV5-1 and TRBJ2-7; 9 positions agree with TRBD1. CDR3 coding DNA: TGCGCCAGCAGCTTGGGACAGGGGGTCTACGAGCAGTACTTC. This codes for CASSLGQGVYEQYF.